These T cell receptor beta chains were read from a single sample in a study of T cell responses to AZD1222 COVID-19 vaccine. Method: immunoSEQ multiplex PCR; TCRdb's copy keeps in-frame clones and lacks some. The sample includes around 66,000 clones, 79% of them seen just once. The sequencing here drew on peripheral blood, taken on day 0 of MenACWY control vaccination. The receptor source for this set is an adult in good health. The CDR3 runs from the conserved cysteine through the conserved F or W. Each record gives: clone size, V gene, J gene, D gene, CDR3 length, CDR3 protein, CDR3 DNA. D genes are given only for firm matches. Clone size is given for some rows only: seen once, a few or many times, or a class if the clone is expanded.

>.|TRBV27|TRBJ2-2|.|14
CASSSTVMGGELFF
TGTGCCAGCAGTTCAACCGTGATGGGGGGGGAGCTGTTTTTT
>.|TRBV19|TRBJ2-1|.|13
CASSPPERDEQFF
TGTGCCAGTAGCCCCCCCGAAAGGGATGAGCAGTTCTTC
>few|TRBV7-3|TRBJ2-2|.|13
CASSLTNTGELFF
TGTGCCAGCAGCTTAACGAACACCGGGGAGCTGTTTTTT
>.|TRBV6-5|TRBJ2-7|.|13
CATRKTGLHEQYF
TGTGCCACCCGAAAAACAGGTCTACACGAGCAGTACTTC
>.|TRBV21-1|TRBJ1-4|.|18
CASDIRQGIFYHNEKLFF
TGTGCCAGCGACATTCGGCAGGGAATCTTCTATCATAATGAAAAACTGTTTTTT
>.|TRBV28|TRBJ2-3|.|13
CASRQDNTDTQYF
TGTGCCAGCAGACAGGACAACACAGATACGCAGTATTTT
>.|TRBV4-1|TRBJ2-5|.|13
CASSQEGHETQYF
TGCGCCAGCAGCCAAGAGGGCCACGAGACCCAGTACTTC
>.|TRBV6-5|TRBJ1-1|TRBD1|15
CASSPPTGWGTEAFF
TGTGCCAGCAGCCCCCCGACAGGGTGGGGCACTGAAGCTTTCTTT
>.|TRBV18|TRBJ2-3|.|14
CASSPGQSTDTQYF
TGTGCCAGCTCTCCAGGACAGTCCACAGATACGCAGTATTTT
>.|TRBV21-1|TRBJ2-1|.|15
CASSKDREVNNEQFF
TGTGCCAGCAGCAAAGACAGGGAGGTTAACAATGAGCAGTTCTTC
>.|TRBV2|TRBJ2-7|TRBD1|12
CAIGQGKYEQYF
TGTGCCATCGGACAGGGCAAGTACGAGCAGTACTTC
>.|TRBV12-3/TRBV12-4|TRBJ1-1|.|13
CASSDRMNTEAFF
TGTGCCAGCAGTGATCGTATGAACACTGAAGCTTTCTTT
>.|TRBV7-2|TRBJ1-1|.|13
CASSLAVSRNAFF
TGTGCCAGCAGCTTAGCGGTCAGCCGGAACGCTTTCTTT
>.|TRBV7-9|TRBJ1-4|.|17
CASSLTGLQGPNEKLFF
TGTGCCAGCAGCCTCACAGGGCTCCAGGGGCCCAATGAAAAACTGTTTTTT
>.|TRBV5-6|TRBJ1-2|.|13
CASSLVLGPGYTF
TGTGCCAGCAGCTTAGTCTTGGGTCCTGGCTACACCTTC
>.|TRBV11-3|TRBJ1-5|.|14
CASSLEGARQPQHF
TGTGCCAGCAGCTTAGAAGGAGCGCGGCAGCCCCAGCATTTT
>.|TRBV4-1|TRBJ2-7|.|16
CASSQDGGPLGYEQYF
TGCGCCAGCAGCCAAGATGGGGGGCCCCTCGGATACGAGCAGTACTTC
>.|TRBV3-1/TRBV3-2|TRBJ2-5|.|15
CASSPRTGARETQYF
TGTGCCAGCAGCCCGCGGACCGGGGCCAGAGAGACCCAGTACTTC
>.|TRBV11-2|TRBJ2-1|.|15
CASSDFRGSYNEQFF
TGTGCCAGCAGCGATTTTAGGGGCTCCTACAATGAGCAGTTCTTC
>.|TRBV19|TRBJ1-5|.|14
CASSIGAGAQPQHF
TGTGCCAGTAGTATAGGTGCAGGGGCTCAGCCCCAGCATTTT
>few|TRBV6-1|TRBJ1-2|.|15
CASSERSRRPHGYTF
TGTGCCAGCAGTGAAAGGTCACGTCGGCCGCATGGCTACACCTTC
>.|TRBV19|TRBJ1-3|.|15
CASISITDPGNTIYF
TGTGCCAGTATAAGTATAACAGACCCTGGAAACACCATATATTTT
>.|TRBV5-1|TRBJ1-5|.|15
CASSLVDPKSQPQHF
TGCGCCAGCAGCTTGGTTGACCCCAAGAGTCAGCCCCAGCATTTT
>.|TRBV4-3|TRBJ2-2|TRBD1|17
CASSVRTGAWNTGELFF
TGCGCCAGCAGCGTCCGGACAGGGGCATGGAACACCGGGGAGCTGTTTTTT
>.|TRBV7-8|TRBJ2-5|.|11
CASSYGETQYF
TGTGCCAGCAGCTATGGCGAGACCCAGTACTTC
>.|TRBV18|TRBJ1-4|TRBD1|15
CASSPSQRRGEKLFF
TGTGCCAGCTCACCATCCCAGCGCAGGGGGGAAAAACTGTTTTTT
>.|TRBV5-6|TRBJ1-6|.|14
CASSFRQINSPLHF
TGTGCCAGCAGCTTCCGGCAGATTAATTCACCCCTCCACTTT
>.|TRBV5-1|TRBJ2-5|TRBD1|16
CASSLGTGGHQETQYF
TGCGCCAGCAGCTTGGGGACAGGGGGCCACCAAGAGACCCAGTACTTC
>.|TRBV6-5|TRBJ1-1|.|11
CASGLMDEAFF
TGTGCCAGCGGATTGATGGATGAAGCTTTCTTT
>.|TRBV20-1|TRBJ2-1|.|11
CSARDPPAMFF
TGCAGTGCTAGAGACCCCCCCGCAATGTTCTTC
>.|TRBV28|TRBJ1-2|.|14
CASSPRLPGYGYTF
TGTGCCAGCAGCCCCCGGTTACCGGGCTATGGCTACACCTTC
>.|TRBV2|TRBJ1-1|TRBD1|13
CASRGRGGAVAFF
TGTGCCAGCAGGGGTAGAGGGGGCGCAGTAGCTTTCTTT
>once|TRBV4-1|TRBJ2-1|.|14
CASSQMGFRDEQFF
TGCGCCAGCAGCCAAATGGGGTTTAGGGATGAGCAGTTCTTC
>.|TRBV7-8|TRBJ2-7|TRBD2|18
CASSRWASGGAKTWEQYF
TGTGCCAGCAGCCGATGGGCTAGCGGGGGGGCGAAGACGTGGGAGCAGTACTTC
>.|TRBV6-2/TRBV6-3|TRBJ1-5|.|16
CASSYSPPGGNQPQHF
TGTGCCAGCAGTTACTCCCCACCGGGCGGCAATCAGCCCCAGCATTTT
>once|TRBV4-2|TRBJ1-1|.|15
CASSQGVSGNTEAFF
TGTGCCAGCAGCCAAGGGGTTTCGGGGAACACTGAAGCTTTCTTT